This TCR beta chain was recorded in a study of blood T cells in healthy people across ages. Across the study: Capture via template switching afforded approximately one barcoded beta molecule per two T cells. The study, taken as a whole, reports: PBMC samples, being unsorted, prevented any conclusive comparison of naive and antigen-experienced cells. Among long-lived donors, naive CD4+ cells were more numerous and diversity higher than in aged donors.

A word on this clonotype: Antigen: not known.

A J-beta primer mix and a sample-barcoded 5' primer were used in a second PCR of roughly 7 to 12 cycles. TCRdb independently ran MiXCR on the 5' RACE reads; one entry per CDR3 protein. The table shows around 990,000 distinct CDR3 sequences, with under 40% occurring only once. This CDR3 spans 14 amino acids. Germline V gene lookup returns CDR1 LGHDT and CDR2 YNNKEL (reference sequence). Unmatched junction bases numbered 5, after V lost 7 bases and J lost 7 bases. Each donor was a healthy Caucasian individual from Russia, aged roughly 6 to 90. Sequenced: blood. V gene TRBV3-1 combines with J gene TRBJ1-6; the match to TRBD1 covers 9 bases. The receptor was derived from a man aged 18 to 35 in good health. Here the CDR3 DNA reads TGTGCCAGCACCGGACAGGGGATGAATTCACCCCTCCACTTT. Its protein product is CASTGQGMNSPLHF.